Listed below are T cell receptor beta chains from one sample, sequenced in a study of response to subunit inactivated influenza vaccine. TCRdb re-called the RT-PCR reads with MiXCR, one entry per CDR3 protein. The sample yields approximately 680,000 distinct CDR3 sequences, around 14% seen once. Here the sequenced sample was PBMCs from blood, taken 11 to 12 days after vaccination. The receptors shown here come from a man aged 50 or older who received an inactivated influenza vaccine. The CDR3 runs from the conserved cysteine through the conserved F or W. Fields, in order: CDR3 DNA, CDR3 protein, D gene, CDR3 length, clone size, J gene, V gene. A D gene is named only where the DNA matches it firmly. The size of a clone is reported for some rows only, either as once, few or many, or as a class for expanded clones.

TGTGCCAGCAGCGGCGACAGGGTGGGAGGTCAGGCCCAGCATTTT,CASSGDRVGGQAQHF,TRBD1,15,NA,TRBJ1-5,TRBV2
TGCGCCAGCAGCTTGGGGGAATACGAGCAGTACTTC,CASSLGEYEQYF,NA,12,many,TRBJ2-7,TRBV5-1
TGCAGCGTTGCCCTGACAGGGGGGATCTACGAGCAGTACTTC,CSVALTGGIYEQYF,TRBD1,14,many,TRBJ2-7,TRBV29-1
TGCGCCAGCAGCTTTTCATCCAGCGGGAGGGCAGATGAGCAGTTCTTC,CASSFSSSGRADEQFF,TRBD2,16,many,TRBJ2-1,TRBV5-1
TGTGCCAGCAGCTTTGACACGAACACCGGGGAGCTGTTTTTT,CASSFDTNTGELFF,NA,14,few,TRBJ2-2,TRBV9
TGTGCCTGGAGAACTAACCCGAGGTCACCCCTCCACTTT,CAWRTNPRSPLHF,NA,13,few,TRBJ1-6,TRBV30
TGTGCCAGCAGTCGGACGGAGGGGGATGAGCAGTTCTTC,CASSRTEGDEQFF,NA,13,NA,TRBJ2-1,TRBV12-3/TRBV12-4
TGTGCCAGCAGTTTAGGTCCCTTGGTCGGGGGCAGGCAGCCCCAGCATTTT,CASSLGPLVGGRQPQHF,NA,17,few,TRBJ1-5,TRBV12-3/TRBV12-4
TGCGCCAGCAGCTTCTTAGCGGGGGGGCTTGGGAATGAGCAGTTCTTC,CASSFLAGGLGNEQFF,TRBD2,16,NA,TRBJ2-1,TRBV5-1
TGTGCCACCAGTGACCGAGGACTAGCGGGAGTAGAGACCCAGTACTTC,CATSDRGLAGVETQYF,TRBD2,16,few,TRBJ2-5,TRBV24-1
TGTGCCATCAGTGGACCGGGACAGCGGCAAGAGACCCAGTACTTC,CAISGPGQRQETQYF,TRBD1,15,many,TRBJ2-5,TRBV10-3
TGTGCCAGCATTTTCAGGGGTAACTATGGCTACACCTTC,CASIFRGNYGYTF,NA,13,NA,TRBJ1-2,TRBV5-6
TGCGCCAGCAGCTTGGCCGACGGAGGGGGTGAACTGTTTTTT,CASSLADGGGELFF,NA,14,many,TRBJ1-4,TRBV5-1
TGTGCCACCAGCAGATCGCCGGGACAGGGGGCTTTCTTT,CATSRSPGQGAFF,TRBD1,13,few,TRBJ1-1,TRBV15
TGTGCCAGCAGTGAAGAGGACCCGGGACAGGGGTCCTACGAGCAGTACTTC,CASSEEDPGQGSYEQYF,TRBD1,17,NA,TRBJ2-7,TRBV25-1
TGCGCCAGCAGCCAAGGGGCCAGTTCATTCGCAGATACGCAGTATTTT,CASSQGASSFADTQYF,NA,16,NA,TRBJ2-3,TRBV4-1
TGCGCCAGCAGCCTGGGGGACTATCTGAACACTGAAGCTTTCTTT,CASSLGDYLNTEAFF,NA,15,NA,TRBJ1-1,TRBV5-1
TGCAGTGCGCGGACTAGCGGGAGGATCACCGGGGAGCTGTTTTTT,CSARTSGRITGELFF,TRBD2,15,few,TRBJ2-2,TRBV20-1
TGTGCCAGCAGTACCGGCACCTACGAGCAGTACTTC,CASSTGTYEQYF,NA,12,many,TRBJ2-7,TRBV12-3/TRBV12-4
TGTGCCAGCAGCTTAACTAGCGGGGGACACTCCTTC,CASSLTSGGHSF,TRBD2,12,few,TRBJ2-7,TRBV7-9